This TCR beta chain was retrieved from a study of blood T cell repertoires in COVID-19. Background on the study: T cells, B-cell-depleted T cells, or PBMCs supplied cDNA or gDNA.

The V gene lost 3 bases and the J gene lost 0 bases, with 3 bases spanning the gap. Germline CDR1 is KGHDR and CDR2 is SFDVKD. This CDR3 spans 13 amino acids. Under the authors' procedure: Estimation of nucleated cell counts was performed using reference gene primer amplification. Libraries were prepared by immunoSEQ multiplex PCR; TCRdb keeps only in-frame clonotypes and omits some of them. V, J and clone size reflect that table, while D and trimming were determined from the DNA. The data contain 95,000 to 150,000 clones, around 63% of them singletons. The clonotype comes from a woman in her seventies with acute or convalescent COVID-19. The V call is TRBV24-1, the J call TRBJ2-3; D is unclear. The sequenced sample was peripheral blood. Here the CDR3 reads CATSDGSTDTQYF. CDR3 DNA sequence: TGTGCCACCAGTGATGGCAGCACAGATACGCAGTATTTT.